This T cell receptor beta chain stems from a study of cytomegalovirus exposure and HLA in healthy donors. Whole-study results and caveats: V segments that were indistinguishable, TRBV6-2 and TRBV6-3 among them, were omitted from analysis. A few chains linked to CMV were shown in vitro to be specific for CMV antigens.

Unrecorded immune exposures were likely, despite nominal health at sampling. Trimming took 5 bases from V and 6 from J, leaving 11 bases between them. Germline V gives CDR1 WSHSY, CDR2 SAAADI. The CDR3 covers 13 residues. Primers: 60 Vbeta forward and 13 Jbeta reverse. TCRdb's table, derived via immunoSEQ multiplex PCR, lists solely in-frame clones and lacks some. The sample includes around 130,000 clones, approximately 80% of them seen just once. This clone was counted a few times. Its specificity is not known. This clonotype was obtained from a woman aged 18-29 years in good health and CMV-seronegative. The sequenced sample consisted of PBMCs. The rearrangement joins TRBV10-2 to TRBJ2-1; no reliable D call. CDR3 nucleotide sequence: TGCGCCAGCAGTTCGACTCCTCGCAATGAGCAGTTCTTC. This sequence encodes CASSSTPRNEQFF.